A selection of T cell receptor beta chains follows, all from one sample in a study of blood T cell repertoires in COVID-19. The assay was immunoSEQ multiplex PCR, and TCRdb's table has in-frame clones only and misses some. The table has 160,000 or so clones, roughly 82% seen once. What was sequenced was peripheral blood. The source is a woman aged 70-85 years with acute or convalescent COVID-19. Each CDR3 is given with its conserved first and last residue. Clone size is given for some rows only: seen once, a few or many times, or a class if the clone is expanded.

V gene,J gene,clone size,CDR3 length,CDR3 protein
TRBV5-1,TRBJ2-5,once,15,CASSPFSGDQETQYF
TRBV27,TRBJ1-4,-,14,CASSFGGRGEKLFF
TRBV14,TRBJ1-6,-,14,CASSQGTAYSPLHF
TRBV5-1,TRBJ1-3,-,16,CASSLMGQGVGNTIYF
TRBV10-3,TRBJ2-3,-,13,CAISDLTGDTQYF
TRBV5-1,TRBJ1-1,-,14,CASRDGLENTEAFF
TRBV7-9,TRBJ2-7,many,13,CASGGGRGYEQYF
TRBV28,TRBJ2-7,-,15,CASRETSGNSYEQYF
TRBV27,TRBJ2-1,-,15,CASSGIQGASNEQFF
TRBV19,TRBJ1-2,-,14,CASGQGRTPNGYTF
TRBV28,TRBJ1-4,-,14,CASSLEGGGEKLFF
TRBV6-6,TRBJ2-2,-,16,CASKVRVERNTGELFF
TRBV15,TRBJ2-5,-,13,CATSRGGRETQYF
TRBV27,TRBJ1-5,once,14,CASSTGLGNQPQHF
TRBV6-5,TRBJ1-3,few,15,CASTQGAGRGNTIYF
TRBV6-5,TRBJ1-4,few,14,CASSYGGPNEKLFF
TRBV19,TRBJ1-1,-,12,CASSVGRGEAFF
TRBV7-8,TRBJ2-7,-,15,CASSYGQVPAYEQYF
TRBV6-1,TRBJ2-7,once,14,CASSDQGQSYEQYF
TRBV7-2,TRBJ2-1,-,17,CASSLAPLAASYNEQFF
TRBV6-2/TRBV6-3,TRBJ1-1,once,15,CASSAPGQGVTEAFF
TRBV18,TRBJ1-2,-,18,CASSLLYSGTEINYGYTF
TRBV4-2,TRBJ2-3,-,12,CASSQDRDTQYF
TRBV20-1,TRBJ1-2,-,12,CSASAEAHGYTF
TRBV7-2,TRBJ2-1,-,16,CASSLYRGSSYNEQFF
TRBV18,TRBJ1-4,-,15,CASSPPSARGEKLFF
TRBV7-9,TRBJ1-3,-,17,CASSPEWTATSGNTIYF
TRBV9,TRBJ1-1,-,15,CASSAVTGLGTEAFF
TRBV9,TRBJ2-1,-,13,CASSPGTFNEQFF
TRBV3-1/TRBV3-2,TRBJ1-2,-,15,CASTSGGATNYGYTF